The sample holds a few counts of the clone carrying this T cell receptor beta chain. Its matching antigen is unknown. These data come from a study of siplizumab effects on memory and regulatory T cells. CDR3 length equals 14 residues. CDR1 and CDR2 from the germline V gene are LNHDA and SQIVND (reference sequence). The V end lost 3 bases, the J end lost 1 base, and 6 bases lay between the germline ends. Researchers maintained the mixed lymphocyte reaction cells in coculture at 37°C for five to six days. TCRdb's table, derived via immunoSEQ multiplex PCR, lists solely in-frame clones and lacks some. The data hold 3,500 to 5,500 clones, with just under 50% observed a single time.

Sequenced input: CFSE-low (dividing) CD4+ T cells sorted from an allogeneic mixed lymphocyte reaction. The gene calls are TRBV19 and TRBJ2-2; the D is unclear. The origin of this receptor is a human donor in good health; the cells came from an allogeneic mixed lymphocyte reaction. Some clones in this sample may be carry-over from other donors' samples. The DNA for the CDR3 is TGTGCCAGTAGTATTGTGGTGAACACCGGGGAGCTGTTTTTT. This encodes CASSIVVNTGELFF.